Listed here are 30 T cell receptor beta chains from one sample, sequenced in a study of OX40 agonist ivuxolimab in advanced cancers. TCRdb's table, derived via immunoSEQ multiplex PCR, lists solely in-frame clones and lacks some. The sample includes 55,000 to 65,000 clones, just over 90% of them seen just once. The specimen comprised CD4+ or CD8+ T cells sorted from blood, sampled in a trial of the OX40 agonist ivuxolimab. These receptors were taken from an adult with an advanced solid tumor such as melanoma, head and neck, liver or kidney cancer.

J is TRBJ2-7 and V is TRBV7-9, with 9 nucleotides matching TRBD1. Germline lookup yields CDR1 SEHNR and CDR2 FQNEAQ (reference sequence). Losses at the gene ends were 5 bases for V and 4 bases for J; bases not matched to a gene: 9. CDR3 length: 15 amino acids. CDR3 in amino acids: CASSQGDRVVYEQYF. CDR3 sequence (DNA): TGTGCCAGCAGCCAGGGGGACAGGGTGGTTTACGAGCAGTACTTC.

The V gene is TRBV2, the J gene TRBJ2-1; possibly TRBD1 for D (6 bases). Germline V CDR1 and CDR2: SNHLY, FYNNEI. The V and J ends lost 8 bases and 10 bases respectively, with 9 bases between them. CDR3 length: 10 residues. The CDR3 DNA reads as TGTGCCAGCTCAGGGGTAGAGCAGTTCTTC. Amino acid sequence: CASSGVEQFF.

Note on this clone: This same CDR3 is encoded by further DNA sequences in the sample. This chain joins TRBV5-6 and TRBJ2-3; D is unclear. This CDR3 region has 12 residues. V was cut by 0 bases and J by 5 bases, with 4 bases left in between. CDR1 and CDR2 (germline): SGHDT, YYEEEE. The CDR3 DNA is TGTGCCAGCAGCTTGGGGGGAGATACGCAGTATTTT. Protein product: CASSLGGDTQYF.

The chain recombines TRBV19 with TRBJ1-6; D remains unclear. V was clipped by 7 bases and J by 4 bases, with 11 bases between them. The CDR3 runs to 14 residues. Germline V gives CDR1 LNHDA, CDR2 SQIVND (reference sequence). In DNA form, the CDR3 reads TGTGCCAGTACCGAGACTGGGTATAATTCACCCCTCCACTTT. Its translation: CASTETGYNSPLHF.

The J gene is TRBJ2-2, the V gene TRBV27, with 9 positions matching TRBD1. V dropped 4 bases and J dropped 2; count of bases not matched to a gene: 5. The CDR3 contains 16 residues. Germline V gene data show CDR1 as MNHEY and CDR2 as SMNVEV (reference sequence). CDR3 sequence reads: CASSSTGGLNTGELFF. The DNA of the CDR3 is TGTGCCAGCAGTTCAACAGGGGGCCTAAACACCGGGGAGCTGTTTTTT.

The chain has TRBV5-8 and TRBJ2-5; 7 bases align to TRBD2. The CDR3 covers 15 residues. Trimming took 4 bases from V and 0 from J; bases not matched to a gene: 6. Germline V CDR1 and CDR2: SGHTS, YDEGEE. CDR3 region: CASSDNGLDQETQYF. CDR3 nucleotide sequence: TGTGCCAGCAGCGATAACGGACTAGACCAAGAGACCCAGTACTTC. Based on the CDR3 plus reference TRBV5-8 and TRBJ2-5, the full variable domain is EAGVTQSPTHLIKTRGQQATLRCSPISGHTSVYWYQQALGLGLQFLLWYDEGEERNRGNFPPRFSGRQFPNYSSELNVNALELEDSALYLCASSDNGLDQETQYFGPGTRLLVL.

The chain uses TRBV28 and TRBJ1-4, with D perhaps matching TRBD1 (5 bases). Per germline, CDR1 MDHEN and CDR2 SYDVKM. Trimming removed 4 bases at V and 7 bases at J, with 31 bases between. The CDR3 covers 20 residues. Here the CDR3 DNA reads TGTGCCAGCAGTTCACTCCCCGGGACTACAGAATGGGAAACTTCTGAAAAACTGTTTTTT. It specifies CASSSLPGTTEWETSEKLFF.

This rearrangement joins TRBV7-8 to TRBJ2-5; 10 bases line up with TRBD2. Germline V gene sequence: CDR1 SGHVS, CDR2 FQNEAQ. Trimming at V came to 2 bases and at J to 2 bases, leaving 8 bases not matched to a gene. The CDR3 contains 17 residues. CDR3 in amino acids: CASSLIHSGGTQETQYF. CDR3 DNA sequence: TGTGCCAGCAGCTTAATCCATAGCGGGGGGACTCAAGAGACCCAGTACTTC.

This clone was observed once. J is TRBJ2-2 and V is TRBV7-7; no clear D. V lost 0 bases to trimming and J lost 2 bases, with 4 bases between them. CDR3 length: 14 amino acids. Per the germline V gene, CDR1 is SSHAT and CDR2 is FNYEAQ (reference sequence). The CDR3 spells CASSLARNTGELFF. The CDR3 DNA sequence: TGTGCCAGCAGCTTAGCCAGAAACACCGGGGAGCTGTTTTTT.

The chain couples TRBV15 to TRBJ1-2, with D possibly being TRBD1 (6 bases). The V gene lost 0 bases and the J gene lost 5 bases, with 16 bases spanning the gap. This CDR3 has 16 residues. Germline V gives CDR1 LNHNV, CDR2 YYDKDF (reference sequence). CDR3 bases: TGTGCCACCAGCAGAGAGGGAACAGGGTTGGGGTATGGCTACACCTTC. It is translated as CATSREGTGLGYGYTF.

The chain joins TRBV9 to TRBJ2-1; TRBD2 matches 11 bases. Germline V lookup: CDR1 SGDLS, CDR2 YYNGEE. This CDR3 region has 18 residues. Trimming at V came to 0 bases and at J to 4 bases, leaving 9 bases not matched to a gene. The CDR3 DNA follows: TGTGCCAGCAGCGTAGAATCTAGCGGGGGGACTTTTTACAATGAGCAGTTCTTC. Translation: CASSVESSGGTFYNEQFF.

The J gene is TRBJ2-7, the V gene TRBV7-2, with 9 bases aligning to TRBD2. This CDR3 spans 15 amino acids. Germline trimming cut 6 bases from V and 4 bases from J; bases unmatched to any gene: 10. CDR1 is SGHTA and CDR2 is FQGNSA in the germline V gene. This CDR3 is CASRFPRGGIYEQYF. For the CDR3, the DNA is TGTGCCAGCAGATTCCCGCGGGGGGGCATTTACGAGCAGTACTTC.

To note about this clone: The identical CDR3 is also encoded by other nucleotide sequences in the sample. The CDR3 spells CASSLGQGTYEQYF. The CDR3 DNA follows: TGTGCCAGCAGCTTAGGGCAGGGAACCTACGAGCAGTACTTC. The J gene is TRBJ2-7, the V gene TRBV11-2, with a possible D match to TRBD1 (5 bases). Between the trimmed V and J ends, which lost 1 base and 2 bases, there was a span of 9 bases. This CDR3 has 14 amino acids. Germline V gene lookup returns CDR1 SGHAT and CDR2 FQNNGV.

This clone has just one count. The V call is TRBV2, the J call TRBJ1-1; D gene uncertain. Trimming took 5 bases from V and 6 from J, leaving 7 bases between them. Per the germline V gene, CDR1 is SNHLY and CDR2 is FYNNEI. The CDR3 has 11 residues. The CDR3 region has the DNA TGTGCCAGCAGTTTCCAGGCTGAAGCTTTCTTT. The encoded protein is CASSFQAEAFF.

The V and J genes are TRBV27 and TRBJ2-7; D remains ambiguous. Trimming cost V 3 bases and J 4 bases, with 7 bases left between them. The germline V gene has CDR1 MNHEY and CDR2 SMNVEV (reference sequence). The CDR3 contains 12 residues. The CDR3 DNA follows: TGTGCCAGCAGTTTTGTGGGATACGAGCAGTACTTC. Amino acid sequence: CASSFVGYEQYF.

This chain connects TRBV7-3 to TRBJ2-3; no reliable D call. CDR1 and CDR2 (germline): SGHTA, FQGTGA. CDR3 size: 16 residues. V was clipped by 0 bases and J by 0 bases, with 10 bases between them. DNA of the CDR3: TGTGCCAGCAGCTTAACTGCGGTGCCTAGCACAGATACGCAGTATTTT. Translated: CASSLTAVPSTDTQYF.

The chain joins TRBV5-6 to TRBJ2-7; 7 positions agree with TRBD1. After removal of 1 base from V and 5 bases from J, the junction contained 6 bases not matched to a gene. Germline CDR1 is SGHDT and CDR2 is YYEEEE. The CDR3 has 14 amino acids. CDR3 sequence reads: CASSLTDRVHEQYF. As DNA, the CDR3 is TGTGCCAGCAGCTTGACCGACAGGGTCCACGAGCAGTACTTC.

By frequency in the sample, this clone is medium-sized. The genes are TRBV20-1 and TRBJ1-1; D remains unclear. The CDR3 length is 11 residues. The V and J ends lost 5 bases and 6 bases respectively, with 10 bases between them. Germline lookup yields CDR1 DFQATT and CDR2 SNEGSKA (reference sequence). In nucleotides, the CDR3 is TGCAGTGCTGTAAGGGATGCTGAAGCTTTCTTT. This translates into CSAVRDAEAFF.

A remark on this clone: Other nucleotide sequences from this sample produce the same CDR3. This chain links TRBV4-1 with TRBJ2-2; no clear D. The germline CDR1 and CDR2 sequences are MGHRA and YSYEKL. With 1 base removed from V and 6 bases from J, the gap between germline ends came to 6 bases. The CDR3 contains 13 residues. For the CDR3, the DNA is TGCGCCAGCAGCCAAGGGAGTGCCGGGGAGCTGTTTTTT. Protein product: CASSQGSAGELFF.

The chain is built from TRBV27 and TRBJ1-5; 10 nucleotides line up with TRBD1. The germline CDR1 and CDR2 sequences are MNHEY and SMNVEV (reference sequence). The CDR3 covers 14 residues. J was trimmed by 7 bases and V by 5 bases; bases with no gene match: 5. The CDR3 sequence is CASSRQGAGQPQHF. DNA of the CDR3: TGTGCCAGCAGTCGACAGGGGGCTGGGCAGCCCCAGCATTTT.

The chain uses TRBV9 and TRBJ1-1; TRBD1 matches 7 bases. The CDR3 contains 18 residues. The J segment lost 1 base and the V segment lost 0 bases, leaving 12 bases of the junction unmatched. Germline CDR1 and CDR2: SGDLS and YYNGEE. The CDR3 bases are TGTGCCAGCAGCGTAGAGGAGGGGGCCCGCGATAAGAACACTGAAGCTTTCTTT. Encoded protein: CASSVEEGARDKNTEAFF.

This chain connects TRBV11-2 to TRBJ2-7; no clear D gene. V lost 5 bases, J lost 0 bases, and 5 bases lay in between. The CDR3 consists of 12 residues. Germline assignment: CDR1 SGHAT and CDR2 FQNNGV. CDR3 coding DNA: TGTGCCAGCAGCCCTAACTCCTACGAGCAGTACTTC. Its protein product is CASSPNSYEQYF.

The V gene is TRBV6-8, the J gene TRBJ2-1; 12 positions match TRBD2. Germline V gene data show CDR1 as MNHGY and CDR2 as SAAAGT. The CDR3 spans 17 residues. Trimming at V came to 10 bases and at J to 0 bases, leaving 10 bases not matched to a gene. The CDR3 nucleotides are TGTGCCACCAAGACTAGCGGGGGCCTGAGCTCCTACAATGAGCAGTTCTTC. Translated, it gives CATKTSGGLSSYNEQFF.

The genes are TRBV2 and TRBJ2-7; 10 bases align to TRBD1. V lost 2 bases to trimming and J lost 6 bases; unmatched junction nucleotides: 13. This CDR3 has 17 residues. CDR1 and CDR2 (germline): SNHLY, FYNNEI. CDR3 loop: CASSEFGTGESLVEQYF. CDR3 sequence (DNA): TGTGCCAGCAGTGAATTCGGGACAGGGGAGTCATTGGTCGAGCAGTACTTC.

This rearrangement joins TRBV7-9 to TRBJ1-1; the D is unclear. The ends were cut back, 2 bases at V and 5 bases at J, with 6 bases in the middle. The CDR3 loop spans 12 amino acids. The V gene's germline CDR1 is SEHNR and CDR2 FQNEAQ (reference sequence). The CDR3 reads CASSLMPTEAFF. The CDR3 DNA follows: TGTGCCAGCAGCTTAATGCCAACTGAAGCTTTCTTT.

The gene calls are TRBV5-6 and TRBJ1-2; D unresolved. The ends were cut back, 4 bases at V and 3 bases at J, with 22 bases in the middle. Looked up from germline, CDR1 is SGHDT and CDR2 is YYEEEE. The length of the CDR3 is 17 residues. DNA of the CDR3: TGTGCCAGCAGCCCACCACCTGTTTCCCTCGGGGACTATGGCTACACCTTC. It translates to CASSPPPVSLGDYGYTF.

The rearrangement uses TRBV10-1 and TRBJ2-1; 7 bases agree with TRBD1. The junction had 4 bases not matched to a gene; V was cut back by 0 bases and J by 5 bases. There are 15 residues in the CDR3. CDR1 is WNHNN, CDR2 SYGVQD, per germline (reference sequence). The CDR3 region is CASSESTGLDNEQFF. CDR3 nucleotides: TGCGCCAGCAGTGAGTCGACAGGGCTAGACAATGAGCAGTTCTTC.

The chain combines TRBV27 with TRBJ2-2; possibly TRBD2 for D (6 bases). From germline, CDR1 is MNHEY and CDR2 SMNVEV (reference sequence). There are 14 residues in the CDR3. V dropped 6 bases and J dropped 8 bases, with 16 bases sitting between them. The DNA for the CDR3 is TGTGCCAGCAGGTCGGGAGTAGGTTTAGGGGAGCTGTTTTTT. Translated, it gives CASRSGVGLGELFF.

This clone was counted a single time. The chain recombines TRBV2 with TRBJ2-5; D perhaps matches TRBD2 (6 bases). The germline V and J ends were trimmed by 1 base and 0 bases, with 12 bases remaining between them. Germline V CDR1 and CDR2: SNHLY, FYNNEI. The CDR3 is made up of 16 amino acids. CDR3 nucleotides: TGTGCCAGCAGTGAAGGGTTAGCGGTATACCAAGAGACCCAGTACTTC. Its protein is CASSEGLAVYQETQYF.

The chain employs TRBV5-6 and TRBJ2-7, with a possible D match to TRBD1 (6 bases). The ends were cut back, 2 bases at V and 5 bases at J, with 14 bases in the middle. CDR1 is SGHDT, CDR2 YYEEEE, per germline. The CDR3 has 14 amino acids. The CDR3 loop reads CASSFGTGFHEQYF. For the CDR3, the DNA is TGTGCCAGCAGCTTCGGCACAGGGTTCCACGAGCAGTACTTC. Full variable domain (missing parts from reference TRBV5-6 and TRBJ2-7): DAGVTQSPTHLIKTRGQQVTLRCSPKSGHDTVSWYQQALGQGPQFIFQYYEEEERQRGNFPDRFSGHQFPNYSSELNVNALLLGDSALYLCASSFGTGFHEQYFGPGTRLTVT.